These T cell receptor beta chains were read from a single sample in a study of blood T cell repertoires in COVID-19. Assay used: immunoSEQ multiplex PCR; TCRdb lists only in-frame clones, some missing. The repertoire has about 250,000 clones, 80% to 90% of them found once; the top ten carry about 4.3%. Sequencing input: PBMCs or T cells enriched from blood (not recorded which). These receptors all stem from a woman aged 25 to 39 who had recovered from COVID-19. CDR3s include the opening cysteine and the closing phenylalanine or tryptophan. A D gene is named only where the DNA matches it firmly. Only some rows state a clone size, as once, few, many or a class for expanded clones.

clone size	V gene	J gene	CDR3 length	D gene	CDR3 protein	CDR3 DNA
NA	TRBV14	TRBJ1-6	15	NA	CASSQGRGGNSPLHF	TGTGCCAGCAGCCAAGGTAGGGGTGGGAATTCACCCCTCCACTTT
once	TRBV29-1	TRBJ2-1	14	TRBD2	CSSTGGGFLSEQFF	TGCAGCTCCACTGGCGGGGGGTTTCTTAGTGAGCAGTTCTTC
NA	TRBV11-2	TRBJ1-1	13	NA	CASSLARGTEAFF	TGTGCCAGCAGCTTAGCACGGGGCACTGAAGCTTTCTTT
NA	TRBV5-4	TRBJ2-1	15	NA	CASSYGLYAYNEQFF	TGTGCCAGCAGCTACGGACTCTACGCCTACAATGAGCAGTTCTTC
NA	TRBV5-1	TRBJ2-5	17	NA	CASSLAPRRTEQETQYF	TGCGCCAGCAGCTTGGCCCCCCGGAGGACAGAACAAGAGACCCAGTACTTC
NA	TRBV15	TRBJ2-5	15	TRBD2	CATSNQRGGRETQYF	TGTGCCACCAGCAATCAGCGGGGGGGCAGGGAGACCCAGTACTTC
NA	TRBV27	TRBJ2-7	14	NA	CASKVLGRNYEQYF	TGTGCCAGCAAGGTTTTGGGGCGGAACTACGAGCAGTACTTC
NA	TRBV3-1/TRBV3-2	TRBJ1-1	14	NA	CASRGDTANTEAFF	TGTGCCAGCAGGGGGGACACCGCGAACACTGAAGCTTTCTTT
few	TRBV28	TRBJ1-2	12	NA	CASNDSGRGYTF	TGTGCCAGCAACGACAGCGGGCGAGGCTACACCTTC
NA	TRBV29-1	TRBJ2-2	16	NA	CSVEESRVTRTGELFF	TGCAGCGTTGAAGAATCCAGGGTTACTCGGACCGGGGAGCTGTTTTTT
NA	TRBV6-2/TRBV6-3	TRBJ2-1	17	NA	CASSLPRGREWGNEQFF	TGTGCCAGCAGTCTACCTCGGGGGCGGGAGTGGGGCAATGAGCAGTTCTTC
NA	TRBV19	TRBJ1-1	10	NA	CATRGIEAFF	TGTGCCACCCGGGGGATTGAAGCTTTCTTT
NA	TRBV19	TRBJ2-3	15	NA	CASSIQGGGTDTQYF	TGTGCCAGTAGTATTCAGGGAGGAGGCACAGATACGCAGTATTTT
once	TRBV19	TRBJ1-5	14	NA	CASSEGQVHQPQHF	TGTGCCAGTAGTGAGGGTCAGGTCCATCAGCCCCAGCATTTT
NA	TRBV2	TRBJ2-2	18	TRBD2	CASSHVVRTSGMTGELFF	TGTGCCAGCAGCCACGTAGTGAGGACTAGCGGGATGACCGGGGAGCTGTTTTTT
NA	TRBV7-9	TRBJ1-2	12	NA	CASTDSNYGYTF	TGTGCCAGCACAGACAGTAACTATGGCTACACCTTC
NA	TRBV5-1	TRBJ2-1	15	NA	CASSLEVSDYNEQFF	TGCGCCAGCAGCTTGGAAGTCAGCGACTACAATGAGCAGTTCTTC
NA	TRBV7-6	TRBJ2-3	16	NA	CASSLGGRGSTDTQYF	TGTGCCAGCAGCTTAGGTGGCAGGGGAAGCACAGATACGCAGTATTTT
NA	TRBV27	TRBJ2-7	14	TRBD2	CASSVGTSAYEQYF	TGTGCCAGCAGTGTAGGGACTAGCGCTTACGAGCAGTACTTC
NA	TRBV18	TRBJ2-5	18	TRBD2	CASSPFKEAGGPPETQYF	TGTGCCAGCTCACCGTTTAAAGAAGCGGGGGGGCCTCCAGAGACCCAGTACTTC
NA	TRBV3-1/TRBV3-2	TRBJ1-1	15	NA	CASSEGADRNTEAFF	TGTGCCAGCAGCGAGGGCGCGGACAGGAACACTGAAGCTTTCTTT
NA	TRBV3-1/TRBV3-2	TRBJ2-7	18	TRBD2	CASSQGGGRSGGAREQYF	TGTGCCAGCAGCCAAGGAGGAGGGCGTAGCGGGGGGGCCCGAGAGCAGTACTTC
NA	TRBV29-1	TRBJ2-3	13	TRBD2	CSVWGGGGDTQYF	TGCAGCGTTTGGGGCGGGGGTGGAGATACGCAGTATTTT
NA	TRBV4-2	TRBJ1-2	15	NA	CASSQDRVSSHGYTF	TGTGCCAGCAGCCAAGACAGGGTATCATCGCATGGCTACACCTTC
NA	TRBV27	TRBJ1-5	16	NA	CASSPRRGEGNQPQHF	TGTGCCAGCAGTCCCCGCCGGGGGGAGGGCAATCAGCCCCAGCATTTT
few	TRBV12-3/TRBV12-4	TRBJ1-3	13	TRBD1	CASDRDRGNTIYF	TGTGCCAGCGACCGGGACAGGGGAAACACCATATATTTT
NA	TRBV4-1	TRBJ2-1	15	NA	CASSKTQPPYNEQFF	TGCGCCAGCAGCAAGACTCAGCCGCCCTACAATGAGCAGTTCTTC
once	TRBV27	TRBJ2-7	14	NA	CASSFHRVPLEQYF	TGTGCCAGCAGTTTTCACAGGGTTCCCCTCGAGCAGTACTTC
few	TRBV9	TRBJ1-4	17	TRBD1	CASSAWTGRATNEKLFF	TGTGCCAGCAGCGCATGGACAGGGAGGGCAACTAATGAAAAACTGTTTTTT
NA	TRBV30	TRBJ1-1	17	NA	CAWTSDAAPRTNTEAFF	TGTGCCTGGACTTCCGACGCGGCTCCCCGTACGAACACTGAAGCTTTCTTT
NA	TRBV27	TRBJ2-7	13	NA	CASSLRWTLEQYF	TGTGCCAGCAGTTTACGATGGACACTCGAGCAGTACTTC
NA	TRBV19	TRBJ2-6	17	TRBD1	CASSKGTGVAGANVLTF	TGTGCCAGTAGTAAGGGGACAGGAGTGGCTGGGGCCAACGTCCTGACTTTC
NA	TRBV18	TRBJ1-5	14	NA	CASSGDEGGQPQHF	TGTGCCAGCTCAGGGGACGAGGGAGGTCAGCCCCAGCATTTT
NA	TRBV10-3	TRBJ2-1	17	TRBD2	CAISGQSGRAFYNEQFF	TGTGCCATCTCAGGCCAAAGCGGGAGGGCCTTTTACAATGAGCAGTTCTTC
NA	TRBV11-3	TRBJ1-4	15	NA	CASRLRGSTNEKLFF	TGTGCCAGCCGACTTCGAGGATCAACTAATGAAAAACTGTTTTTT
once	TRBV9	TRBJ1-1	13	NA	CASSLGRLSEAFF	TGTGCCAGCAGCCTAGGGAGACTGTCTGAAGCTTTCTTT
NA	TRBV5-6	TRBJ1-5	15	NA	CASSLEGQINQPQHF	TGTGCCAGCAGCTTGGAGGGGCAGATAAATCAGCCCCAGCATTTT
few	TRBV19	TRBJ2-3	15	NA	CASSLEQTNTDTQYF	TGTGCCAGTAGTTTGGAACAGACGAACACAGATACGCAGTATTTT
NA	TRBV10-3	TRBJ1-5	12	NA	CAISGAEQPQHF	TGTGCCATCAGTGGCGCGGAGCAGCCCCAGCATTTT
NA	TRBV6-5	TRBJ2-7	14	TRBD1	CASTPGQGIREQYF	TGTGCCAGCACCCCGGGACAGGGTATTAGGGAGCAGTACTTC
NA	TRBV28	TRBJ1-2	12	TRBD1	CASSRDRDGYTF	TGTGCCAGCAGCCGGGACAGGGATGGCTACACCTTC
NA	TRBV19	TRBJ2-2	13	NA	CATTQGAGRELFF	TGTGCCACCACCCAGGGCGCAGGGAGGGAGCTGTTTTTT
few	TRBV28	TRBJ2-7	16	TRBD2	CASTTIAGGSSYEQYF	TGTGCCAGCACCACAATAGCGGGAGGGAGCTCCTACGAGCAGTACTTC
NA	TRBV10-1	TRBJ1-2	16	TRBD1	CASSESTRQGNYGYTF	TGCGCCAGCAGTGAGTCTACCCGACAGGGAAACTATGGCTACACCTTC
NA	TRBV19	TRBJ1-2	13	NA	CATTEGSNYGYTF	TGTGCCACCACGGAGGGGAGTAACTATGGCTACACCTTC
NA	TRBV28	TRBJ1-5	15	NA	CASSAGRVQWQPQHF	TGTGCCAGCAGTGCCGGCCGGGTCCAATGGCAGCCCCAGCATTTT
NA	TRBV12-3/TRBV12-4	TRBJ1-2	12	TRBD1	CATTYRGSGYTF	TGTGCCACCACGTACAGGGGAAGCGGCTACACCTTC
NA	TRBV13	TRBJ2-1	15	TRBD2	CASSLNSGVKNEQFF	TGTGCCAGCAGCTTAAATAGCGGGGTAAAGAATGAGCAGTTCTTC
NA	TRBV9	TRBJ2-7	17	TRBD2	CASSVDGGRAGSYEQYF	TGTGCCAGCAGCGTAGACGGCGGGAGGGCCGGATCCTACGAGCAGTACTTC
NA	TRBV7-6	TRBJ1-2	15	NA	CASSWGHRDNYGYTF	TGTGCCAGCAGCTGGGGACACAGGGATAACTATGGCTACACCTTC